Shown below are 22 T cell receptor beta chains from a single sample sequenced in a study of blood T cell repertoires in COVID-19. Method: immunoSEQ multiplex PCR; TCRdb's copy keeps in-frame clones and lacks some. The sample lists 250,000 to 350,000 clones; roughly 88% were seen once. Material: peripheral blood. The receptors here all came from a human donor with COVID-19, enrolled during active disease. The donor label of this sample is uncertain.

CDR3 region: CASSQETGSGPQHF. The CDR3 region has the DNA TGTGCCAGCAGCCAAGAGACAGGCTCCGGGCCCCAGCATTTT. This chain uses TRBV4-2 with TRBJ1-5; a weak D match, TRBD1 (6 bases). CDR1 and CDR2 from the germline V gene are LGHNA and YNFKEQ. This CDR3 is 14 amino acids long. V was trimmed by 0 bases and J by 9 bases, leaving 12 bases between them.

The chain combines TRBV18 with TRBJ1-5; the match to TRBD1 covers 12 bases. The junction had 6 bases not matched to a gene; V was cut back by 6 bases and J by 6 bases. From germline, CDR1 is KGHSH and CDR2 LQKENI. This CDR3 is built from 15 residues. This CDR3 is CASSGDRGRIQPQHF. CDR3 DNA: TGTGCCAGCTCGGGGGACAGGGGGCGTATTCAGCCCCAGCATTTT.

The chain is built from TRBV19 and TRBJ2-5; tentatively, D is TRBD2 (7 bases). With 10 bases removed from V and 2 bases from J, the gap between germline ends came to 17 bases. CDR3 length: 14 residues. Germline assignment: CDR1 LNHDA and CDR2 SQIVND (reference sequence). This CDR3 reads CATSRGGSQETQYF. CDR3 nucleotides: TGTGCCACCTCGAGGGGGGGGTCTCAAGAGACCCAGTACTTC.

The genes are TRBV12-3 or TRBV12-4 and TRBJ2-1; TRBD2 matches 9 bases. The CDR3 has 13 amino acids. J was trimmed by 7 bases and V by 2 bases; bases with no gene match: 0. This chain's CDR3 is CASSLLAGNEQFF. In DNA form, the CDR3 reads TGTGCCAGCAGTTTACTAGCGGGGAATGAGCAGTTCTTC.

The V call is TRBV19, the J call TRBJ2-1; D is undetermined. Trimming cost V 3 bases and J 8 bases, with 11 bases left between them. CDR1 is LNHDA and CDR2 is SQIVND in the germline V gene (reference sequence). CDR3 length: 13 residues. Here the CDR3 reads CASSMGQTDEQFF. DNA for the CDR3: TGTGCCAGTAGTATGGGCCAGACCGATGAGCAGTTCTTC.

V usage is TRBV5-8 and J usage is TRBJ2-7; maybe TRBD2 (6 bases). CDR3 length: 17 amino acids. Germline lookup yields CDR1 SGHTS and CDR2 YDEGEE. V lost 3 bases and J lost 2, with 21 bases in between. Here the CDR3 DNA reads TGTGCCAGCAGCTCTGGGCTCGGGCGGGAATTCACCTACGAGCAGTACTTC. Encoded protein: CASSSGLGREFTYEQYF.

The chain links TRBV29-1 to TRBJ2-7; the D gene is possibly TRBD1 (6 bases). Germline CDR1 SQVTM, CDR2 ANQGSEA. With 6 bases removed from V and 3 bases from J, the gap between germline ends came to 9 bases. This CDR3 region has 11 residues. The CDR3 DNA reads as TGCAGCGTGGAACAGGGCTACGAGCAGTACTTC. Protein sequence: CSVEQGYEQYF.

The chain couples TRBV19 to TRBJ1-1, with D perhaps matching TRBD1 (5 bases). V lost 6 bases and J lost 3, with 14 bases in between. The CDR3 covers 14 residues. Germline V CDR1 and CDR2: LNHDA, SQIVND (reference sequence). CDR3 in DNA: TGTGCCAGTAGCAGTGGCGGGGGGTACACTGAAGCTTTCTTT. Residues: CASSSGGGYTEAFF.

This CDR3 reads CASSSTGDPRSGANVLTF. CDR3 sequence (DNA): TGCGCCAGCAGCTCAACAGGAGACCCGAGGAGTGGGGCCAACGTCCTGACTTTC. The chain uses TRBV5-1 and TRBJ2-6, with D possibly TRBD1 on 5 matching bases. The CDR3 loop spans 18 amino acids. Trimming took 3 bases from V and 3 from J, leaving 19 bases between them. Germline loops: CDR1 SGHRS, CDR2 YFSETQ.

CDR3 DNA: TGTGCCAGCGCCCGGGGAGGTAGGGGCTACACCTTC. Translated, it gives CASARGGRGYTF. V is TRBV28 and J is TRBJ1-2; no reliable D call. CDR3 length equals 12 residues. Trimming removed 8 bases at V and 8 bases at J, with 15 bases between. The germline gives CDR1 MDHEN, CDR2 SYDVKM.

The V call is TRBV2, the J call TRBJ2-3; tentatively, D is TRBD1 (5 bases). CDR1 and CDR2 from the germline V gene are SNHLY and FYNNEI. Trimming stripped 4 bases from V and 1 base from J, with 24 bases between. This CDR3 spans 19 amino acids. Here the CDR3 DNA reads TGTGCCAGCAGTGTATCGCCTCTCCTAGTTCTGGGGCGCACAGATACGCAGTATTTT. Translated, it gives CASSVSPLLVLGRTDTQYF.

The chain has TRBV19 and TRBJ2-7; D not certain. Trimming removed 7 bases at V and 5 bases at J, with 15 bases between. The germline V gene has CDR1 LNHDA and CDR2 SQIVND (reference sequence). The CDR3 has 13 amino acids. This CDR3 reads CASKFAVSHEQYF. The DNA for the CDR3 is TGTGCCAGTAAGTTTGCAGTTTCCCACGAGCAGTACTTC.

The J gene is TRBJ1-1, the V gene TRBV14; D gene ambiguous. The CDR3 loop spans 14 amino acids. CDR1 is SGHDN, CDR2 FVKESK, per germline. Between the trimmed V and J ends, which lost 4 bases and 4 bases, there was a span of 13 bases. CDR3 nucleotides: TGTGCCAGCAGCCTCAGTAGGCGGGGCACTGAAGCTTTCTTT. Amino acid sequence: CASSLSRRGTEAFF.

This chain joins TRBV5-4 and TRBJ1-2; TRBD1 agrees at 8 bases. Germline-derived CDR1 and CDR2 are SGHNT and YYREEE (reference sequence). CDR3 size: 16 residues. The V segment lost 3 bases and the J segment 4 bases; nucleotides outside the gene matches: 11. CDR3 in DNA: TGTGCCAGCAGCTCAGGCCTTCAGGGGGCAATCTATGGCTACACCTTC. It yields the protein CASSSGLQGAIYGYTF.

This chain's CDR3 is CASSLEGIGVWGETQYF. The CDR3 nucleotides are TGTGCCAGCAGCTTAGAGGGAATCGGGGTATGGGGAGAGACCCAGTACTTC. The rearrangement links TRBV11-2 to TRBJ2-5; possible D gene TRBD2, 5 bases. Germline CDR1 is SGHAT and CDR2 is FQNNGV. The CDR3 consists of 17 residues. V gave up 0 bases and J gave up 4 bases, with 18 bases separating them.

The chain joins TRBV3-1 (or the pseudogene TRBV3-2) to TRBJ1-2; tentatively, D is TRBD1 (6 bases). This CDR3 has 15 amino acids. Trimming shortened V by 5 bases and J by 2 bases, and 15 bases separated the two germline ends. The germline gives CDR1 LGHDT, CDR2 YNNKEL (reference sequence). The CDR3 DNA is TGTGCCAGCAGCTGGGGACACCGAAGCAACTATGGCTACACCTTC. Translated: CASSWGHRSNYGYTF.

J is TRBJ2-7 and V is TRBV7-9; maybe TRBD1 (5 bases). CDR3 size: 16 residues. Trimming removed 1 base at V and 4 bases at J, with 17 bases between. In germline, CDR1 is SEHNR, CDR2 FQNEAQ (reference sequence). CDR3: CASSLGDSHPIYEQYF. The CDR3 nucleotides read TGTGCCAGCAGCTTAGGAGACAGCCATCCTATTTACGAGCAGTACTTC.

J is TRBJ1-2 and V is TRBV5-4; D remains ambiguous. Germline-derived CDR1 and CDR2 are SGHNT and YYREEE (reference sequence). The CDR3 is made up of 14 amino acids. Trimming shortened V by 1 base and J by 5 bases, and 12 bases separated the two germline ends. The CDR3 bases are TGTGCCAGCAGCTTGTGGGTTAGCTCATATGGCTACACCTTC. It is translated as CASSLWVSSYGYTF.

This clone was detected only once. The J gene is TRBJ2-2, the V gene TRBV19; tentative D call: TRBD1 (5 bases). The length of the CDR3 is 15 residues. V shed 2 bases and J shed 5 bases, with 12 bases lying between them. CDR1 and CDR2 from the germline V gene are LNHDA and SQIVND (reference sequence). The CDR3 bases are TGTGCCAGTAGTATATCGGCAGGGTCTACCGGGGAGCTGTTTTTT. It is translated as CASSISAGSTGELFF.

About this clone: Other DNA sequences in the sample encode the same CDR3. The J gene is TRBJ1-1, the V gene TRBV19; D perhaps matches TRBD1 (5 bases). The germline V gene has CDR1 LNHDA and CDR2 SQIVND (reference sequence). V lost 4 bases and J lost 1, with 7 bases in between. The CDR3 is 13 residues long. CDR3 sequence reads: CASSTTANTEAFF. Written as DNA, the CDR3 is TGTGCCAGTAGTACGACAGCGAACACTGAAGCTTTCTTT.

The V call is TRBV19, the J call TRBJ1-6; TRBD1 matches at 7 bases. With 8 bases clipped from V and 6 bases from J, the junction kept 4 bases outside the gene matches. The germline CDR1 and CDR2 sequences are LNHDA and SQIVND (reference sequence). The CDR3 has 13 amino acids. The CDR3 reads CASGGTANSPLHF. As DNA, the CDR3 is TGTGCCAGTGGGGGGACAGCTAATTCACCCCTCCACTTT.

This clone occurred once. The chain employs TRBV19 and TRBJ2-7; D gene uncertain. Germline CDR1 is LNHDA and CDR2 is SQIVND (reference sequence). CDR3 length: 15 amino acids. V was clipped by 5 bases and J by 0 bases, with 14 bases between them. The CDR3 DNA follows: TGTGCCAGTAGTCCGGGTTGGTCCTCCTCCTACGAGCAGTACTTC. Amino acids: CASSPGWSSSYEQYF. The variable domain in full, completed from reference TRBV19 and TRBJ2-7, reads DGGITQSPKYLFRKEGQNVTLSCEQNLNHDAMYWYRQDPGQGLRLIYYSQIVNDFQKGDIAEGYSVSREKKESFPLTVTSAQKNPTAFYLCASSPGWSSSYEQYFGPGTRLTVT.